The 9 T cell receptor beta chains below were found in one sample sequenced in a study of neoadjuvant anti-PD-1 for oral cavity cancer. Data came from immunoSEQ multiplex PCR; TCRdb stores just in-frame clones and leaves some out. The data contain more than 5,500 clones, approximately 47% of them singletons. The sample here was tumor tissue, taken before nivolumab (anti-PD-1) treatment. The receptors shown here come from a person aged 40-85 years with oral cavity squamous cell carcinoma.

The J gene is TRBJ1-2, the V gene TRBV5-1, with 9 bases fitting TRBD1. V trimming: 4 bases; J trimming: 7 bases; junction bases outside the gene matches: 8. CDR3 length equals 14 residues. CDR1 is SGHRS and CDR2 is YFSETQ in the germline V gene. CDR3 sequence (DNA): TGCGCCAGCAGCCCCGGGACAGGGTTCGGTGGCTACACCTTC. Translated: CASSPGTGFGGYTF.

This clone turned up a few times. The rearrangement joins TRBV18 to TRBJ2-7; the match to TRBD1 covers 10 bases. J gave up 5 bases and V 5 bases, and 3 bases lay outside the gene matches. This CDR3 has 13 residues. Germline values: CDR1 KGHSH, CDR2 LQKENI. Here the CDR3 DNA reads TGTGCCAGCTCATTCGGACAGGGGGACGAGCAGTACTTC. It yields the protein CASSFGQGDEQYF.

The chain combines TRBV30 with TRBJ1-2, with D possibly matching TRBD1 (6 bases). Germline lookup yields CDR1 GTSNPN and CDR2 SVGIG (reference sequence). Trimming shortened V by 3 bases and J by 2 bases, and 10 bases separated the two germline ends. This CDR3 region has 13 residues. The CDR3 DNA reads as TGTGCCTGGAGAATACAGGGCAACTATGGCTACACCTTC. This sequence encodes CAWRIQGNYGYTF.

The chain couples TRBV6-6 to TRBJ1-1; D call uncertain. Germline assignment: CDR1 MNHNY and CDR2 SVGAGI (reference sequence). The CDR3 contains 12 residues. Trimming took 6 bases from V and 4 from J, leaving 9 bases between them. The CDR3 nucleotides are TGTGCCAGCAGCCCCTGGGGCACTGAAGCTTTCTTT. It codes for CASSPWGTEAFF.

This clone appeared once. CDR3 loop: CASSQDRGAMNTEAFF. In DNA, the CDR3 is TGCGCCAGCAGCCAAGATCGGGGCGCGATGAACACTGAAGCTTTCTTT. The chain combines TRBV4-3 with TRBJ1-1; a weak D match, TRBD1 (5 bases). V lost 0 bases and J 0 bases, leaving 11 bases between the germline ends. Germline CDR1 reads LGHNA; CDR2 reads YSLEER. This CDR3 is built from 16 residues.

The table lists this clone with a few counts. The chain is built from TRBV6-1 and TRBJ1-1; a weak D match, TRBD1 (5 bases). V was cut by 4 bases and J by 8 bases, with 14 bases left in between. This CDR3 region has 13 residues. The V gene's germline CDR1 is MNHNS and CDR2 SASEGT. CDR3 in DNA: TGTGCCAGCAGTGCGAAGGGGACGGAGGAAGCTTTCTTT. This translates into CASSAKGTEEAFF.

This clone was counted only a few times. The chain is built from TRBV11-2 and TRBJ1-5, with 7 bases lining up with TRBD1. The CDR3 consists of 17 residues. Trimming at V came to 8 bases and at J to 7 bases, leaving 20 bases not matched to a gene. Germline loops: CDR1 SGHAT, CDR2 FQNNGV. CDR3: CASGIKGEGAHQQPQHF. CDR3 in DNA: TGTGCCAGCGGTATAAAGGGTGAGGGGGCGCATCAGCAGCCCCAGCATTTT.

The V call is TRBV6-5, the J call TRBJ1-1, with D tentatively TRBD1 (5 bases). V was pared by 4 bases and J by 0 bases, with 15 bases between. CDR3 length: 16 residues. Germline V gene data show CDR1 as MNHEY and CDR2 as SVGAGI. The CDR3 nucleotides are TGTGCCAGCAGTTCTAGTCTGGGACGTATGAACACTGAAGCTTTCTTT. Protein sequence: CASSSSLGRMNTEAFF.

The rearrangement joins TRBV30 to TRBJ1-1; the D gene is possibly TRBD1 (5 bases). Per the germline V gene, CDR1 is GTSNPN and CDR2 is SVGIG (reference sequence). V was pared by 3 bases and J by 1 base, with 12 bases between. This CDR3 is 14 amino acids long. CDR3 in amino acids: CAWSTGGANTEAFF. CDR3 sequence (DNA): TGTGCCTGGAGCACAGGAGGGGCGAACACTGAAGCTTTCTTT. Based on the CDR3 plus reference TRBV30 and TRBJ1-1, the full variable domain is SQTIHQWPATLVQPVGSPLSLECTVEGTSNPNLYWYRQAAGRGLQLLFYSVGIGQISSEVPQNLSASRPQDRQFILSSKKLLLSDSGFYLCAWSTGGANTEAFFGQGTRLTVV.